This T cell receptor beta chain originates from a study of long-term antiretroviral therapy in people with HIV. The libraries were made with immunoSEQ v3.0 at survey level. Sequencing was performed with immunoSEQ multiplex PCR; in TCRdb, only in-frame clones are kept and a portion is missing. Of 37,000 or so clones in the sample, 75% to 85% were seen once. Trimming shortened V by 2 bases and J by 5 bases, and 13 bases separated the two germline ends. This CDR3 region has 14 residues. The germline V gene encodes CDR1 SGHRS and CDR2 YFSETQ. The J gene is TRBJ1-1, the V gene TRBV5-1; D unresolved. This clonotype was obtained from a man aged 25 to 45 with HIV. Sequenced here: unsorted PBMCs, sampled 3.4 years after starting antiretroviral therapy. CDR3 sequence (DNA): TGCGCCAGCAGCTTAGCGTTTGGAGGAACTGAAGCTTTCTTT. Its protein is CASSLAFGGTEAFF.